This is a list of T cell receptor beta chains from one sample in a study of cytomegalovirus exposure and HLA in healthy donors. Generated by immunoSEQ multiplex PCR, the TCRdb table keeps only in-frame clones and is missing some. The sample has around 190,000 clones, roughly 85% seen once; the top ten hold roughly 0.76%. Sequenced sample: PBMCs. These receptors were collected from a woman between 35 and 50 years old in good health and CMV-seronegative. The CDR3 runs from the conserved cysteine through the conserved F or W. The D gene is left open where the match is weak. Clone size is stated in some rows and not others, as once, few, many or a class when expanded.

cdr3_aa: CASGLPRDSSYEQYF; cdr3_nt: TGTGCTAGTGGTCTCCCGAGGGACAGCTCCTACGAGCAGTACTTC; d_call: TRBD1; v_call: TRBV12-5; clone_size: -; j_call: TRBJ2-7
cdr3_aa: CASSFPRGITDTQYF; cdr3_nt: TGCGCCAGCAGCTTCCCCAGGGGGATCACAGATACGCAGTATTTT; d_call: TRBD1; v_call: TRBV5-1; clone_size: -; j_call: TRBJ2-3
cdr3_aa: CASKYSSRGDNQPQHF; cdr3_nt: TGTGCCAGCAAATATTCGTCCAGGGGTGACAATCAGCCCCAGCATTTT; d_call: -; v_call: TRBV27; clone_size: -; j_call: TRBJ1-5
cdr3_aa: CASSGRLEQFF; cdr3_nt: TGTGCCAGCAGTGGGAGGCTTGAGCAGTTCTTC; d_call: -; v_call: TRBV2; clone_size: once; j_call: TRBJ2-1
cdr3_aa: CASTRGQGLYGYTF; cdr3_nt: TGTGCCAGCACCCGAGGCCAGGGTCTCTATGGCTACACCTTC; d_call: -; v_call: TRBV28; clone_size: -; j_call: TRBJ1-2
cdr3_aa: CASSPGRGGNEKLFF; cdr3_nt: TGTGCCAGCAGCCCGGGCCGGGGAGGGAATGAAAAACTGTTTTTT; d_call: -; v_call: TRBV7-9; clone_size: -; j_call: TRBJ1-4
cdr3_aa: CASSLVERGGNEQFF; cdr3_nt: TGTGCCAGCAGCTTAGTAGAGCGGGGGGGGAATGAGCAGTTCTTC; d_call: TRBD2; v_call: TRBV7-6; clone_size: -; j_call: TRBJ2-1
cdr3_aa: CASSVSGNIQYF; cdr3_nt: TGTGCCAGCAGCGTATCGGGGAACATTCAGTACTTC; d_call: -; v_call: TRBV9; clone_size: -; j_call: TRBJ2-4
cdr3_aa: CASSDVIGAEAFF; cdr3_nt: TGTGCCAGCAGTGATGTTATTGGAGCTGAAGCTTTCTTT; d_call: -; v_call: TRBV25-1; clone_size: -; j_call: TRBJ1-1
cdr3_aa: CASSSAGGPTDTQYF; cdr3_nt: TGTGCCAGCAGCTCAGCAGGGGGCCCAACAGATACGCAGTATTTT; d_call: TRBD1; v_call: TRBV5-6; clone_size: -; j_call: TRBJ2-3
cdr3_aa: CASSSAYDQPQHF; cdr3_nt: TGTGCCAGCAGTTCCGCCTACGATCAGCCCCAGCATTTT; d_call: -; v_call: TRBV7-6; clone_size: -; j_call: TRBJ1-5
cdr3_aa: CASANDYEQYF; cdr3_nt: TGTGCCAGCGCGAACGACTACGAGCAGTACTTC; d_call: -; v_call: TRBV5-4; clone_size: few; j_call: TRBJ2-7
cdr3_aa: CASSVKLAGINEQFF; cdr3_nt: TGTGCCAGCAGTGTGAAATTAGCGGGGATCAATGAGCAGTTCTTC; d_call: TRBD2; v_call: TRBV6-4; clone_size: -; j_call: TRBJ2-1
cdr3_aa: CASSLAGTVGNTIYF; cdr3_nt: TGTGCCAGCAGCTTAGCGGGGACAGTTGGAAACACCATATATTTT; d_call: TRBD1; v_call: TRBV7-2; clone_size: -; j_call: TRBJ1-3
cdr3_aa: CASSLQGNSYEQYF; cdr3_nt: TGTGCCAGCAGCCTTCAGGGGAATTCCTACGAGCAGTACTTC; d_call: -; v_call: TRBV7-2; clone_size: -; j_call: TRBJ2-7
cdr3_aa: CASSLGRSTDTQYF; cdr3_nt: TGTGCCAGCAGCTTGGGCCGTAGCACAGATACGCAGTATTTT; d_call: -; v_call: TRBV7-3; clone_size: -; j_call: TRBJ2-3
cdr3_aa: CASSADSYNSPLHF; cdr3_nt: TGTGCCAGCTCGGCGGACTCCTATAATTCACCCCTCCACTTT; d_call: -; v_call: TRBV18; clone_size: -; j_call: TRBJ1-6
cdr3_aa: CASSLEAGDPTDTQYF; cdr3_nt: TGTGCCAGCAGCTTAGAGGCGGGAGACCCCACAGATACGCAGTATTTT; d_call: TRBD2; v_call: TRBV7-8; clone_size: -; j_call: TRBJ2-3
cdr3_aa: CASSLPTSLGEQYF; cdr3_nt: TGTGCCAGCAGTTTACCGACTAGCCTTGGCGAGCAGTACTTC; d_call: TRBD2; v_call: TRBV28; clone_size: -; j_call: TRBJ2-7
cdr3_aa: CASSMDRVRAEAFF; cdr3_nt: TGTGCCAGCAGCATGGACAGGGTTCGAGCTGAAGCTTTCTTT; d_call: TRBD1; v_call: TRBV5-4; clone_size: -; j_call: TRBJ1-1
cdr3_aa: CASSISSGRGYEQYF; cdr3_nt: TGTGCCAGTAGTATATCTAGCGGGAGGGGGTACGAGCAGTACTTC; d_call: TRBD2; v_call: TRBV19; clone_size: -; j_call: TRBJ2-7
cdr3_aa: CASRFGGEETQYF; cdr3_nt: TGCGCCAGCCGCTTTGGAGGGGAAGAGACCCAGTACTTC; d_call: -; v_call: TRBV5-1; clone_size: -; j_call: TRBJ2-5